This T cell receptor (beta chain) was retrieved from a study of shared clonotypes between healthy human individuals. Findings of the study overall: Sharing of clonotypes among donors was expected to vary with sequencing depth. A few donors had 4% to 6.5% of their naive CD4 clonotypes in common.

The germline V gene has CDR1 MNHEY and CDR2 SMNVEV (reference sequence). CDR3 length equals 21 residues. Trimming removed 6 bases from V and 4 bases from J; junction bases left unmatched: 25. This clone appeared once. The antigen remains unidentified. The naive CD8 fraction comprised CD45RO-negative cells positively selected for CCR7 and excluded terminally differentiated effector memory CD45RA+ cells. Profiled with immunoSEQ multiplex PCR; TCRdb holds only in-frame clones, not every one. This table has a few million clones, just under 95% appearing once. The sample consisted of naive CD8+ T cells from PBMCs. The chain is built from TRBV27 and TRBJ2-2, with 8 nucleotides matching TRBD2. This receptor was obtained from a man younger than 30 in good health. Some clones in this sample may be carry-over from other donors' samples. In DNA form, the CDR3 reads TGTGCCAGCAGCCCCCGAGCCGGGACTAGGGGATTTAGAGTTGGCACCGGGGAGCTGTTTTTT. Translation: CASSPRAGTRGFRVGTGELFF.